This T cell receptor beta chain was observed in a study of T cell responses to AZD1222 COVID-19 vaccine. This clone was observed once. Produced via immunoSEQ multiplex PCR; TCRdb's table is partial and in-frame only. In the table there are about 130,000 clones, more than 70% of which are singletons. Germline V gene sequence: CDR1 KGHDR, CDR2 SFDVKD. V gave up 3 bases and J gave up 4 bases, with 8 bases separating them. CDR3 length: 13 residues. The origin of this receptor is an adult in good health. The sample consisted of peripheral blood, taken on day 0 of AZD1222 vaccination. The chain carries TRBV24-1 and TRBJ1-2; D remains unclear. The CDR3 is CATSDPDTYGYTF. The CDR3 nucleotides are TGTGCCACCAGTGATCCTGACACCTATGGCTACACCTTC.